These 27 T cell receptor beta chains originate from one sample sequenced in a study of CD8+ T cells in alopecia areata (dated by TCRdb to the late 2010s). The library was made by the immunoSEQ multiplex PCR assay. RNA was extracted from all samples and reverse transcribed into cDNA, which served as template for TCR sequencing. TCRdb provides this immuneACCESS table in a form limited to in-frame rearrangements. Some clones are lacking; in checked studies, under half of them reflect an unresolved V gene, and why the rest are absent is not known. Present in this sample are 85,000 to 95,000 clones, about two thirds of which were seen just once. The top ten hold approximately 15% of the sample. The treatment or condition label of this sample denotes: oral pan-JAK inhibitor, 5-10 mg twice daily. The source was CD8+ T cells sorted from blood, collected at roughly week 45, from a patient treated with tofacitinib. The receptors derive from a human donor with alopecia areata.

This chain uses TRBV29-1 with TRBJ1-1; 7 bases match TRBD1. CDR1 is SQVTM, CDR2 ANQGSEA, per germline. The CDR3 has 12 residues. V was pared by 8 bases and J by 7 bases, with 10 bases of the junction left unmatched. DNA of the CDR3: TGCAGCACCCGGGACAGCAGGTATGAAGCTTTCTTT. It translates to CSTRDSRYEAFF.

The chain recombines TRBV28 with TRBJ2-7, with TRBD1 matching 12 bases. The V gene end was trimmed by 6 bases and the J gene end by 4 bases; junction bases not matched to a gene: 4. The CDR3 runs 14 residues. Germline-derived CDR1 and CDR2 are MDHEN and SYDVKM. The CDR3 bases are TGTGCCAGCAGCCCGGGACAGGGGGCGTACGAGCAGTACTTC. Translated, it gives CASSPGQGAYEQYF.

The V and J genes are TRBV10-2 and TRBJ2-2; D is perhaps TRBD1 or TRBD2 (5 bases each). V lost 1 base and J lost 0, with 9 bases in between. Per germline, CDR1 WSHSY and CDR2 SAAADI. The length of the CDR3 is 16 residues. In nucleotides, the CDR3 is TGCGCCAGCAGTGAGTTTGTGGGGGCGAACACCGGGGAGCTGTTTTTT. As protein: CASSEFVGANTGELFF.

The rearrangement joins TRBV10-3 to TRBJ2-4, with 10 positions matching TRBD1. This CDR3 has 20 residues. Trimming removed 8 bases from V and 1 base from J; junction bases left unmatched: 20. From germline, CDR1 is ENHRY and CDR2 SYGVKD. The CDR3 protein is CAIGGGDRGNIETAKNIQYF. The CDR3 DNA reads as TGTGCCATCGGAGGCGGGGACAGGGGAAATATCGAGACGGCCAAAAACATTCAGTACTTC.

Only a few counts were recorded for this clone. J is TRBJ2-1 and V is TRBV25-1; D is tentatively TRBD1 or TRBD2 (5 bases each). Per germline, CDR1 MGHDK and CDR2 SYGVNS. The germline V and J ends were trimmed by 3 bases and 10 bases, with 7 bases remaining between them. The CDR3 runs 11 residues. This CDR3 reads CASSEGPEQFF. CDR3 nucleotide sequence: TGTGCCAGCAGTGAGGGACCCGAGCAGTTCTTC.

The chain has TRBV2 and TRBJ2-3; D is possibly TRBD1 or TRBD2 (5 bases each). The V and J ends lost 5 bases and 4 bases respectively, with 19 bases between them. The germline V gene has CDR1 SNHLY and CDR2 FYNNEI. CDR3 length: 16 residues. The CDR3 nucleotides are TGTGCCAGCAGTTTATCCGGGACCATTGAGCCAGATACGCAGTATTTT. It specifies CASSLSGTIEPDTQYF. The full variable domain, with the rest looked up from reference TRBV2 and TRBJ2-3, is EPEVTQTPSHQVTQMGQEVILRCVPISNHLYFYWYRQILGQKVEFLVSFYNNEISEKSEIFDDQFSVERPDGSNFTLKIRSTKLEDSAMYFCASSLSGTIEPDTQYFGPGTRLTVL.

This rearrangement joins TRBV2 to TRBJ2-7; 8 bases align to TRBD1. Trimming removed 6 bases from V and 2 bases from J; junction bases left unmatched: 6. Looked up from germline, CDR1 is SNHLY and CDR2 is FYNNEI. The CDR3 is made up of 14 amino acids. The CDR3 region is CASRSGTGPYEQYF. The CDR3 nucleotides read TGTGCCAGCAGGTCCGGGACAGGACCCTACGAGCAGTACTTC.

The V call is TRBV6-6, the J call TRBJ2-5; a weak D match, TRBD2 (5 bases). V lost 0 bases to trimming and J lost 0 bases, with 8 bases between them. Germline V gives CDR1 MNHNY, CDR2 SVGAGI (reference sequence). The CDR3 spans 15 residues. The CDR3 coding sequence is TGTGCCAGCAGTTACTCAGACGGGAACCAAGAGACCCAGTACTTC. Protein sequence: CASSYSDGNQETQYF.

This sequence joins TRBV29-1 and TRBJ2-7; perhaps TRBD1 as D (6 bases). Germline V gene data show CDR1 as SQVTM and CDR2 as ANQGSEA. The CDR3 runs to 15 residues. Between the trimmed V and J ends, which lost 2 bases and 1 base, there was a span of 15 bases. CDR3: CSVERLARGSYEQYF. In DNA form, the CDR3 reads TGCAGCGTTGAACGGCTAGCCAGGGGTTCCTACGAGCAGTACTTC.

This clone was detected a few times. This chain connects TRBV2 to TRBJ2-3, with D unclear. The CDR3 is 12 amino acids. The ends were cut back, 3 bases at V and 2 bases at J, with 3 bases in the middle. The germline CDR1 and CDR2 sequences are SNHLY and FYNNEI. The CDR3 region has the DNA TGTGCCAGCAGTGAGGACACAGATACGCAGTATTTT. This translates into CASSEDTDTQYF. Looking up the rest from reference TRBV2 and TRBJ2-3 gives the full variable domain: EPEVTQTPSHQVTQMGQEVILRCVPISNHLYFYWYRQILGQKVEFLVSFYNNEISEKSEIFDDQFSVERPDGSNFTLKIRSTKLEDSAMYFCASSEDTDTQYFGPGTRLTVL.

The chain is built from TRBV10-3 and TRBJ2-3, with D perhaps being TRBD1 or TRBD2 (5 bases each). The CDR3 is 14 residues long. Germline values: CDR1 ENHRY, CDR2 SYGVKD. V shed 3 bases and J shed 5 bases, with 12 bases lying between them. The CDR3 DNA sequence: TGTGCCATCAGTGAAGACGGGGCTGGAGATACGCAGTATTTT. Its protein product is CAISEDGAGDTQYF.

The chain has TRBV29-1 and TRBJ1-1; no reliable D call. Germline CDR1 SQVTM, CDR2 ANQGSEA. The CDR3 is 10 residues long. The V end lost 3 bases, the J end lost 5 bases, and 4 bases lay between the germline ends. CDR3 amino acids: CSVDKTEAFF. In DNA, the CDR3 is TGCAGCGTTGATAAAACTGAAGCTTTCTTT.

The rearrangement uses TRBV28 and TRBJ2-5; D may be TRBD1 (5 bases). Trimming left V 6 bases short and J 2 bases short, with 16 bases between. Germline V CDR1 and CDR2: MDHEN, SYDVKM. CDR3 length equals 15 residues. CDR3 sequence reads: CASSAPRVTQETQYF. The CDR3 coding sequence is TGTGCCAGCAGCGCCCCCAGGGTCACACAAGAGACCCAGTACTTC.

The chain uses TRBV2 and TRBJ2-7; D is undetermined. The germline V gene has CDR1 SNHLY and CDR2 FYNNEI. Trimming took off 2 bases at V and 6 bases at J, with 11 bases between the two ends. CDR3 length: 13 amino acids. CDR3 amino acids: CASSETSSLEQYF. The CDR3 nucleotides are TGTGCCAGCAGTGAAACATCGTCTCTCGAGCAGTACTTC.

CDR3 loop: CASSYSGGALNEQFF. As DNA, the CDR3 is TGTGCCAGCAGCTATAGCGGGGGGGCACTCAATGAGCAGTTCTTC. The rearrangement links TRBV11-2 to TRBJ2-1, with 11 bases identical to TRBD2. Germline V lookup: CDR1 SGHAT, CDR2 FQNNGV. The CDR3 has 15 amino acids. With 4 bases clipped from V and 6 bases from J, the junction kept 5 bases outside the gene matches. Using reference TRBV11-2 and TRBJ2-1 for the parts outside the CDR3, the full variable domain is EAGVAQSPRYKIIEKRQSVAFWCNPISGHATLYWYQQILGQGPKLLIQFQNNGVVDDSQLPKDRFSAERLKGVDSTLKIQPAKLEDSAVYLCASSYSGGALNEQFFGPGTRLTVL.

This clone has only a few counts. This chain links TRBV11-2 with TRBJ2-7; no clear D. V was clipped by 5 bases and J by 2 bases, with 13 bases between them. This CDR3 region has 14 residues. Germline V gives CDR1 SGHAT, CDR2 FQNNGV. The CDR3 sequence: CASSLGVGPYEQYF. CDR3 nucleotide sequence: TGTGCCAGCAGCCTTGGCGTCGGACCCTACGAGCAGTACTTC.

This clone was seen once. The chain employs TRBV2 and TRBJ2-1; D may be TRBD1 (6 bases). The germline gives CDR1 SNHLY, CDR2 FYNNEI. The CDR3 has 15 residues. V lost 8 bases and J lost 0, with 14 bases in between. Written as DNA, the CDR3 is TGTGCCAGCCAGGGACACGCGAGCTCCTACAATGAGCAGTTCTTC. Translation gives CASQGHASSYNEQFF.

The rearrangement uses TRBV19 and TRBJ2-7; D may match TRBD1 or TRBD2 (5 bases each). The CDR3 length is 14 residues. Trimming removed 3 bases from V and 2 bases from J, with 11 bases in between. Germline V gene data show CDR1 as LNHDA and CDR2 as SQIVND (reference sequence). The CDR3 sequence: CASSIGTDTYEQYF. The CDR3 DNA sequence: TGTGCCAGTAGTATCGGGACGGATACCTACGAGCAGTACTTC.

This clone was detected only a few times. The rearrangement joins TRBV7-6 to TRBJ2-5; D may be TRBD1 (6 bases). The CDR3 is 15 amino acids. Germline CDR1 is SGHVS and CDR2 is FNYEAQ. Trimming pared 5 bases from V and 3 bases from J, leaving 16 bases between. CDR3 nucleotide sequence: TGTGCCAGCAGCGATCCGGGACAAGTGAAAGAGACCCAGTACTTC. Translation gives CASSDPGQVKETQYF.

The genes are TRBV7-9 and TRBJ1-1, with D perhaps TRBD1 (6 bases). CDR1 and CDR2 (germline): SEHNR, FQNEAQ (reference sequence). There are 15 residues in the CDR3. Trimming shortened V by 5 bases and J by 0 bases, and 13 bases separated the two germline ends. The CDR3 DNA sequence: TGTGCCAGCAGCGCATCACAGGGAATGAACACTGAAGCTTTCTTT. Its protein product is CASSASQGMNTEAFF.

The chain employs TRBV10-3 and TRBJ2-1, with 9 bases fitting TRBD1. The germline CDR1 and CDR2 sequences are ENHRY and SYGVKD. The CDR3 covers 17 residues. After removal of 3 bases from V and 0 bases from J, the junction contained 6 bases not matched to a gene. Written as DNA, the CDR3 is TGTGCCATCAGTGAAACAGGGGGCGCGATCTCCTACAATGAGCAGTTCTTC. Encoded protein: CAISETGGAISYNEQFF.

This clone occurred once. This chain joins TRBV19 and TRBJ2-7, with 7 bases fitting TRBD1. The CDR3 contains 15 residues. Trimming took 6 bases from V and 0 from J; bases not matched to a gene: 8. Germline CDR1 is LNHDA and CDR2 is SQIVND (reference sequence). Here the CDR3 DNA reads TGTGCCAGTAGCCAGGGACAGTCCCTCTCCTACGAGCAGTACTTC. Translated, it gives CASSQGQSLSYEQYF.

This rearrangement joins TRBV7-7 to TRBJ2-1, with TRBD1 identical over 9 bases. Trimming cost V 5 bases and J 1 base; bases outside gene matches: 3. This CDR3 has 15 amino acids. Germline lookup yields CDR1 SSHAT and CDR2 FNYEAQ (reference sequence). CDR3 nucleotide sequence: TGTGCCAGCAGCAACGGGACAGGGTCCTACAATGAGCAGTTCTTC. Protein sequence: CASSNGTGSYNEQFF. The entire variable domain, with the rest obtained from reference TRBV7-7 and TRBJ2-1, is as follows: GAGVSQSPRYKVTKRGQDVTLRCDPISSHATLYWYQQALGQGPEFLTYFNYEAQPDKSGLPSDRFSAERPEGSISTLTIQRTEQRDSAMYRCASSNGTGSYNEQFFGPGTRLTVL.

With regard to this clone: Distinct nucleotide sequences in the sample also encode this CDR3. The chain recombines TRBV30 with TRBJ2-7, with 8 nucleotides matching TRBD1. J was trimmed by 4 bases and V by 0 bases; bases with no gene match: 2. In germline, CDR1 is GTSNPN, CDR2 SVGIG (reference sequence). The CDR3 totals 13 residues. Written as DNA, the CDR3 is TGTGCCTGGAGTGTAGGACAGGGTTACGAGCAGTACTTC. Its protein product is CAWSVGQGYEQYF.

The J gene is TRBJ2-5, the V gene TRBV5-1; D might be TRBD1 (6 bases). The germline V gene encodes CDR1 SGHRS and CDR2 YFSETQ. There are 14 residues in the CDR3. Trimming removed 2 bases from V and 2 bases from J, with 10 bases in between. The CDR3 region has the DNA TGCGCCAGCAGCTTCTTCGGACAGCAAGAGACCCAGTACTTC. Translation gives CASSFFGQQETQYF.

A single count supports this clone. CDR3 sequence: CAWIRTAGTEAFF. The CDR3 nucleotides read TGTGCCTGGATCCGGACTGCGGGAACTGAAGCTTTCTTT. The chain joins TRBV30 to TRBJ1-1; D not resolved. The CDR3 loop spans 13 amino acids. Deletions cut 4 bases from V and 5 bases from J, with 14 bases between. Germline assignment: CDR1 GTSNPN and CDR2 SVGIG (reference sequence).

The CDR3 loop is CAWSFGTMNTEAFF. In DNA form, the CDR3 reads TGTGCCTGGTCGTTTGGGACAATGAACACTGAAGCTTTCTTT. This rearrangement joins TRBV30 to TRBJ1-1, with D possibly matching TRBD1 (6 bases). CDR1 is GTSNPN and CDR2 is SVGIG in the germline V gene (reference sequence). This CDR3 spans 14 amino acids. The ends were cut back, 5 bases at V and 0 bases at J, with 13 bases in the middle.